This section outlines one TCR beta chain sequence together with its context. Its antigen is not identified. Unique molecular identifiers were added to individual cDNA molecules. TCRdb independently ran MiXCR on the 5' RACE reads; one entry per CDR3 protein. The table lists about 40,000 distinct CDR3 sequences, roughly 4.7% of them singletons. These data originate in a study of early T cells in non-severe SARS-CoV-2 infection. Background on the study: RNA in bulk from unsorted whole blood was sequenced, and chains were unpaired. Study results and limitations: Using VDJdb, the matching emphasized anti-spike CD8 responses while missing private and CD4 specificities.

The V gene's germline CDR1 is MGHDK and CDR2 SYGVNS. The ends were cut back, 0 bases at V and 4 bases at J, with 7 bases in the middle. The CDR3 runs 14 residues. This clonotype was sampled from an adult who was a healthcare worker with PCR-confirmed SARS-CoV-2 infection or an uninfected control (not recorded which). What was sequenced was whole blood. V gene TRBV25-1 combines with J gene TRBJ1-5; D gene ambiguous. The CDR3: CASSEYGRNQPQHF. CDR3 coding DNA: TGTGCCAGCAGTGAATATGGCAGAAATCAGCCCCAGCATTTT.